The sequence of this T cell receptor beta chain was determined in a study of blood T cell repertoires in COVID-19. Germline loops: CDR1 SGHAT, CDR2 FQNNGV. V was pared by 3 bases and J by 0 bases, with 12 bases between. CDR3 length: 16 residues. The repertoire was sequenced with immunoSEQ multiplex PCR; TCRdb's copy has only in-frame clones and lacks some. The sample comprises approximately 340,000 clones, over 80% of which are singletons, and roughly 8.9% rests with the top ten. This clone was seen only a few times. The material sequenced was peripheral blood. The chain couples TRBV11-2 to TRBJ1-3; D is unresolved. The clonotype comes from a man in his thirties or forties with COVID-19, enrolled during active disease. CDR3 amino acids: CASSFSLTNSGNTIYF. CDR3 sequence (DNA): TGTGCCAGCAGCTTCTCACTAACCAACTCTGGAAACACCATATATTTT.